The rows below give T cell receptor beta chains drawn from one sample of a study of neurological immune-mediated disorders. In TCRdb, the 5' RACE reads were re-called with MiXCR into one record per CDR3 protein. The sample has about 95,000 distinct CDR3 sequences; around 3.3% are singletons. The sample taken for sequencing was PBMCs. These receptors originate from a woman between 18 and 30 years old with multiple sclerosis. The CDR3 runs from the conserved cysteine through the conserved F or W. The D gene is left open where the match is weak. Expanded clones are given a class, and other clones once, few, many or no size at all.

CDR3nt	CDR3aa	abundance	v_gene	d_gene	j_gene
TGTGCCAGCAGTTATGCCGAGACCCAGTACTTC	CASSYAETQYF	many	TRBV7-2	.	TRBJ2-5
TGTGCCAGCAGTTACTCTGGGGGCGCAACTAATGAAAAACTGTTTTTT	CASSYSGGATNEKLFF	many	TRBV6-5	.	TRBJ1-4
TGTGCCAGCAGCTCCGACCTACTTGGAGCTTTCTTT	CASSSDLLGAFF	few	TRBV7-8	.	TRBJ1-1
TGTGCCAGCAGCCGCGACAGGCTAGGGACGAGGCAGTACTTC	CASSRDRLGTRQYF	many	TRBV11-1	.	TRBJ2-7
TGCAGCGTTGATAAAAGGGGGGCCGGCTGGGGCGAGCAGTACTTC	CSVDKRGAGWGEQYF	many	TRBV29-1	.	TRBJ2-7
TGCAGTGCACTTAGTGACTACGAGCAGTACTTC	CSALSDYEQYF	many	TRBV20-1	.	TRBJ2-7
TGCGCCAGCAGCTTGCCTGAGGGACCTAATGAAAAACTGTTTTTT	CASSLPEGPNEKLFF	many	TRBV5-1	.	TRBJ1-4
TGTGCCAGCAGCCAAGGGCAGAACACTGAAGCTTTCTTT	CASSQGQNTEAFF	many	TRBV3-1	.	TRBJ1-1
TGTGCCTGTCACGGACCTCGCCAGATAGAGCAGTATTTT	CACHGPRQIEQYF	many	TRBV30	.	TRBJ2-3
TGTGCCAGCAGCACTCCGACAGGTAGCAGGGCCTACGAGCAGTACTTC	CASSTPTGSRAYEQYF	many	TRBV21-1	.	TRBJ2-7
TGTGCCTCGCCGGGACAGGGCAACACCGGGGAGCTGTTTTTT	CASPGQGNTGELFF	few	TRBV30	TRBD1	TRBJ2-2
TGTGACAGCAGCAACAACACAGATGAAGCTTTCTTT	CDSSNNTDEAFF	.	TRBV12-3/TRBV12-4	.	TRBJ1-1
TGCGCCAGCAGCCTGAGGACGAATGAGCAGTTCTTC	CASSLRTNEQFF	many	TRBV5-1	.	TRBJ2-1
TGTGCCAGCAGCTTCCTGACAGGGGCGAACTACGAGCAGTACTTC	CASSFLTGANYEQYF	many	TRBV7-2	TRBD1	TRBJ2-7
TGTGCCAGCGGATTGGGGGGGGCCGAGGGCTACACCTTC	CASGLGGAEGYTF	many	TRBV7-9	.	TRBJ1-2
TGTGCCAGCAGCCAAGATGGGGCGACTTCCTACGAGCAGTACTTC	CASSQDGATSYEQYF	many	TRBV3-1	.	TRBJ2-7
TGTGCCAGCAGCCAAGCCCGCGGGGGCAGGAGGGAGCAGTACTTC	CASSQARGGRREQYF	many	TRBV3-1	.	TRBJ2-7
TGCGCCAGCAGCCAGGGCAGTTTCACTGAAGCTTTCTTT	CASSQGSFTEAFF	many	TRBV5-1	.	TRBJ1-1
TGTGCCACCAGACCAACCCTCGGGAACACCGGGGAGCTGTTTTTT	CATRPTLGNTGELFF	many	TRBV24-1	.	TRBJ2-2
TGCGCCAGCAGACGGGGACAGGCCCAAGGTAGCTCTGGGGCCAACGTCCTGACTTTC	CASRRGQAQGSSGANVLTF	many	TRBV5-1	TRBD1	TRBJ2-6
TGTGCCAGCAGTTCCCAGGGAGTTTCCTACGAGCAGTACTTC	CASSSQGVSYEQYF	many	TRBV12-3/TRBV12-4	.	TRBJ2-7
TGTGCCAGCAGCGGGGGGGTGACCCAGCATTTT	CASSGGVTQHF	.	TRBV5-5	.	TRBJ1-5
TGCGCCAGCAGCCTGACAGGGGGCGGGACTGAAGCTTTCTTT	CASSLTGGGTEAFF	many	TRBV5-1	TRBD1	TRBJ1-1
TGTGCCAGCAGTGAAAAGGGACTAGCGGACGCTAAGCAGTTCTTC	CASSEKGLADAKQFF	many	TRBV6-1	TRBD2	TRBJ2-1
TGTGCCTGGGCACAGGATTTAGCGAATGAGCAGTTCTTC	CAWAQDLANEQFF	many	TRBV30	.	TRBJ2-1
TGCAGTGCTAGAGAAGGAAACTATGGCTACACCTTC	CSAREGNYGYTF	many	TRBV20-1	.	TRBJ1-2
TGCGCCAGCAGCGTGGACCAGGGTACCTATGGCTACACCTTC	CASSVDQGTYGYTF	many	TRBV5-1	.	TRBJ1-2
TGCAGTGCCCTTAAAGGACGGAATAATTCACCCCTCCACTTT	CSALKGRNNSPLHF	many	TRBV20-1	.	TRBJ1-6
TGTGCCAGCAGCTTAGACAAGAACACTGAAGCTTTCTTT	CASSLDKNTEAFF	many	TRBV7-2	.	TRBJ1-1
TGTGCCAGCAGCCCATCACGGGGTAGCGGGAGGGGGAATGAGCAGTTCTTC	CASSPSRGSGRGNEQFF	many	TRBV5-4	TRBD2	TRBJ2-1
TGTGCCAGCAGGACCGGGACTAGCACAGATACGCAGTATTTT	CASRTGTSTDTQYF	many	TRBV12-3/TRBV12-4	.	TRBJ2-3
TGCGCCAGCAGCTCACAGGTGAATGAGCAGTTCTTC	CASSSQVNEQFF	many	TRBV5-1	.	TRBJ2-1